This T cell receptor beta chain was sequenced for a study of blood T cell repertoires in COVID-19. In the authors' methods: Quantification of nucleated cells was approximated via reference gene primer amplification. Clones were sequenced by immunoSEQ multiplex PCR, and TCRdb holds only the in-frame ones, with some missing. V and J calls and clone size are given by that table; D and trimming were obtained from the DNA. The table includes fewer than 600,000 clones, 89% detected once. Germline CDR1 reads KGHSH; CDR2 reads LQKENI. The CDR3 consists of 12 residues. Trimming shortened V by 6 bases and J by 3 bases, and 8 bases separated the two germline ends. Those enrolled in Seattle joined during active infection and were followed longitudinally afterward.

The sample taken for sequencing was peripheral blood. This TCR was sampled from a man between 18 and 29 years old with COVID-19, enrolled during active disease. The V gene is TRBV18, the J gene TRBJ1-1; no clear D. The CDR3 reads CASSPQDTEAFF. Written as DNA, the CDR3 is TGTGCCAGCTCGCCTCAGGACACTGAAGCTTTCTTT.